The entry below gives a single T cell receptor beta chain sequence along with its context. The antigen it recognizes is unknown. This entry belongs to a study of T cells expressing NK-cell markers (dated by TCRdb to the early 2020s). As for the study more broadly: Three sorted T-cell subsets (CD3+CD56+NKG2C+, CD3+CD56+NKG2C- and CD3+CD56-NKG2C+) from several donors had their TCR beta-chain repertoires profiled. Seven of the eight sequenced donors were HCMV-seropositive and one was HCMV-seronegative. Randomly selected healthy volunteers, three men and five women, were used as the eight sequenced donors. The libraries were sequenced on Illumina HiSeq 2000/2500, MiSeq or NextSeq, producing 2 x 150 bp reads.

The instrument given in TCRdb is Illumina HiSeq 2000. TCR beta cDNA libraries were made by 5'RACE template switching that added a universal primer site and unique molecular identifiers. cDNA synthesis was primed from the TCR beta constant segment and was followed by two successive PCR amplification steps. The authors' pipeline ran thus. Reads were demultiplexed and grouped by UMI with MIGEC, and clonotypes were assembled and quantified with MiTCR. Only TCR cDNA sequences supported by at least two reads were kept to exclude erroneous sequences. The tcR package was used for downstream repertoire analysis, and clonotypes were matched between fractions using CDR3 nucleotide sequence together with V segment. VDJmatch was used to annotate antigen specificity against VDJdb, with one amino acid substitution in CDR3 permitted. Each entry corresponds to one CDR3 protein sequence from reads that TCRdb reprocessed, and DNA is not given. TCRdb's processing, not the authors' own work, is the source of the V and J calls. The sample table includes about half a million distinct CDR3 sequences. The ten largest account for 1.4% of the sample.

HCMV-specific IgG was detected in serum with a commercial ELISA kit to determine HCMV serostatus. Ficoll density gradient centrifugation was used to isolate peripheral blood mononuclear cells from blood. The CDR1 and CDR2 encoded by the germline V gene are MRHNA and SNTAGT. CDR3 length: 14 amino acids, cysteine to phenylalanine. A DNA sequence was not provided. Points the paper makes about the study in general: Whether the expanded NKG2C-expressing T cell clones were specific for HCMV antigens was left unclear. In six donors, the dominant CD3+CD56+NKG2C+ clonotypes were among the top 10 CD8+ clonotypes and accounted for roughly 1.0-8% of CD8+ T cells. Those dominant clonotypes were again the most abundant among CD3+CD56-NKG2C+ cells in a handful of donors, at about 25-60.1%.

The chain uses TRBV6-4 and TRBJ2-2. Sequencing was carried out using blood T cells: a sorted CD56 or NKG2C T cell subset, CD4+ or CD8+ T cells, or bulk PBMC T cells (not recorded which). This TCR came from a woman in her forties or fifties in good health. Donor details come from another sample of the same person, matched by shared clones. The encoded CDR3 is CASRDSANTGELFF.